This record looks at one TCR beta chain sequence and its context. No cognate antigen has been identified for it. Per-base qualities were not stored, and no clone one base away is much larger. TCRbeta CDR3 regions were amplified from genomic DNA by means of the immunoSEQ Assay, a bias-controlled multiplex PCR. Turning to the authors' computational methods: Within the assay, amplification of reference gene primers was used to estimate how many nucleated cells each sample contained. To quantify the absolute abundance of each unique TCRbeta CDR3 rearrangement, sequence reads were collapsed and filtered. For each sample, productive Simpson clonality was calculated as the square root of Simpson's diversity index over productive rearrangements. TCRdb obtained this table from immuneACCESS and retained in-frame rearrangements with V and J assigned. These tables miss some clones; where compared with another copy, unresolved V genes account for less than half of the shortfall, and the remainder is unexplained. The DNA gave D and trimming, while V, J and clone size come from that table. This sample holds about 65,000 clones; 85% to 95% were observed only once. 2.5% to 3% of the sample is taken by the ten largest.

The collaborating institutions used their own protocols to collect whole blood in K2EDTA tubes. For TCRbeta analysis, collaborator samples were shipped as frozen whole blood, as isolated PBMCs, or as DNA extracted from either sample type. The data belong to a study of blood T cell repertoires in COVID-19 (dated by TCRdb to about 2020). Context from the whole study: Samples covering the acute and convalescent phases of COVID-19 were provided by collaborators in the United States, Italy and Spain. HLA class I and class II types, where available, came from metadata supplied by the sample provider rather than from assay-based typing. Samples were obtained from the ongoing ImmuneRACE study (first 160 participants) and from about 1,300 subjects provided by 6 global collaborators. The material from the prospective study consisted of cDNA or gDNA derived from T cells, B-cell-depleted T cells, or PBMCs. The dataset comprised deeply sampled blood TCRbeta repertoires from subjects exposed to, actively infected with, or recovered from COVID-19. Sample metadata almost always included a de-identified subject ID, COVID-19 status, age in years and sex. A freely available public database, intended as a resource for researchers studying the immune response to SARS-CoV-2, is where the repertoires were released.

Beyond this particular receptor, the publication reports: The amount of clinical and demographic metadata varied by source and participant and was provided uncurated.

V gives up 1 base and J gives up 6 bases, and the segment between their germline ends measures 17 bases. From its cysteine to its phenylalanine, the CDR3 spans 15 amino acids. CDR3 DNA only is kept here, 45 bases in frame from base 1. The germline V gene supplies CDR1 SGHDT and CDR2 YYEEEE. The TCR was taken from a man aged 70-80 years with active COVID-19. The material sequenced was peripheral blood. The rearrangement combines TRBV5-6 with TRBJ2-7, with TRBD1 perhaps the D gene, on 6 matching bases. CDR3 region: CASSLWDIPQVEQYF. The nucleotide sequence reads TGTGCCAGCAGCTTGTGGGACATCCCTCAGGTCGAGCAGTACTTC.